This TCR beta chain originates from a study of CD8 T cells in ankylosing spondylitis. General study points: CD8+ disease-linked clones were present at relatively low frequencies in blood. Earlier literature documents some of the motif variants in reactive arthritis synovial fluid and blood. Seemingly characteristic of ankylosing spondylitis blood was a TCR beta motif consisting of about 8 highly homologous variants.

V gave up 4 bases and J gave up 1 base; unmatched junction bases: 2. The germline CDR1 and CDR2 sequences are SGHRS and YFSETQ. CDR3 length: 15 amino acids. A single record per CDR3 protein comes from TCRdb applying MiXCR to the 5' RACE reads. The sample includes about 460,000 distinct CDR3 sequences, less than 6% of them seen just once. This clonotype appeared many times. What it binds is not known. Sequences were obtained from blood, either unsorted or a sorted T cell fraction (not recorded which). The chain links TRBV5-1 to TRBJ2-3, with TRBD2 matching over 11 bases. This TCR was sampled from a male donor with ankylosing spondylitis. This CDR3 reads CASSISGRGTDTQYF. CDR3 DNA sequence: TGCGCCAGCAGCATTAGCGGGAGGGGCACAGATACGCAGTATTTT. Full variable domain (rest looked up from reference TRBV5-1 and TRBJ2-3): KAGVTQTPRYLIKTRGQQVTLSCSPISGHRSVSWYQQTPGQGLQFLFEYFSETQRNKGNFPGRFSGRQFSNSRSEMNVSTLELGDSALYLCASSISGRGTDTQYFGPGTRLTVL.